This T cell receptor beta chain came from a study of radiotherapy plus CTLA-4 blockade in lung cancer. Using immunoSEQ multiplex PCR, the repertoire was profiled, and TCRdb retains in-frame clones only, with some absent. The sample carries about 15,000 clones, about 70% recorded once. This TCR derives from a human donor with non-small cell lung cancer whose response to radiotherapy plus ipilimumab could not be evaluated. Sequenced material: peripheral blood, taken from a patient treated with radiotherapy plus ipilimumab.

The CDR3 spells CASSPGTGEGGYTF. In DNA form, the CDR3 reads TGTGCCAGCAGCCCCGGGACAGGGGAGGGGGGCTACACCTTC. The chain employs TRBV27 and TRBJ1-2; 10 positions agree with TRBD1. This CDR3 contains 14 residues. Germline lookup yields CDR1 MNHEY and CDR2 SMNVEV (reference sequence). V shed 6 bases, J shed 8 bases, and the junction held 9 bases outside the gene matches.